Listed here is a single TCR beta chain. These data come from a study of cytomegalovirus exposure and HLA in healthy donors. Primers included in the PCR were 60 Vbeta and 13 Jbeta primers. The table came from immunoSEQ multiplex PCR; TCRdb's copy has only in-frame clones and leaves some out. The data hold about 70,000 clones, with just over 85% observed a single time. The CDR3 spans 14 residues. Germline CDR1 and CDR2: SGHTA and FQGNSA. With 5 bases removed from V and 11 bases from J, the gap between germline ends came to 21 bases. J is TRBJ2-5 and V is TRBV7-2, with a tentative D call TRBD2 (8 bases). The receptor was derived from a woman in her twenties or thirties in good health and CMV-seronegative. Sequenced sample: PBMCs. The CDR3 coding sequence is TGTGCCAGCAGCGCGATTAGCGGGACAGTGGAGCAGTACTTC. Its translation: CASSAISGTVEQYF.